This TCR beta chain is from a study of type 1 and type 2 diabetes patients. Turning to the study itself: T cells were magnetically sorted from PBMCs as CD4+ or CD8+ subsets. Study-wide findings and caveats: Groups were not age- or gender-matched, which may bias interpretation. V and J gene usage correlated at roughly 0.97 between type 2 diabetes and control samples.

Deletions cut 4 bases from V and 8 bases from J, with 15 bases between. Germline CDR1 is DFQATT and CDR2 is SNEGSKA (reference sequence). The CDR3 is 13 residues long. Donors had no other autoimmune disease or infection in four weeks. As regards this clonotype: Its antigen is unidentified.

Amplification started from genomic DNA. Multiplex PCR with 30 forward and 13 reverse primers amplified the TCR beta CDR3. TCRdb itself ran the multiplex PCR reads through MiXCR, one entry per CDR3 protein. The sample gives fewer than 350,000 distinct CDR3 sequences, approximately 50% of which show up once; about 13% is in the top ten. V gene TRBV20-1 combines with J gene TRBJ2-1; D might be TRBD2 (5 bases). Input material: peripheral blood mononuclear cells (PBMCs). The sequence came from a man in his late teens or twenties with type 2 diabetes. CDR3 amino acids: CSATGNGVDEQFF. The CDR3 DNA reads TGCAGTGCTACCGGGAATGGCGTCGATGAGCAGTTCTTC.